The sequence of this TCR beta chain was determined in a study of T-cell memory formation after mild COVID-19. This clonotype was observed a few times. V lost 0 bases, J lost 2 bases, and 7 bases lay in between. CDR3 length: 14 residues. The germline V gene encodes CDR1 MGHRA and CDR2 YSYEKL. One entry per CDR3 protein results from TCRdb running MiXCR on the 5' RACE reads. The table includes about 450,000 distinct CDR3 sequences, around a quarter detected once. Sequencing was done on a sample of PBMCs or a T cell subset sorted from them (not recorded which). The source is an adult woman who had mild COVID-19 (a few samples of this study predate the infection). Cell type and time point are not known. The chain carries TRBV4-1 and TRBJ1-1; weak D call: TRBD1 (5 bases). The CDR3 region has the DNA TGCGCCAGCAGCCAAGACAGGGATAACACTGAAGCTTTCTTT. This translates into CASSQDRDNTEAFF.